The sequence of this T cell receptor (beta chain) was determined in a study of blood T cells in healthy people across ages. Background on the study: With template switching, about one barcoded beta molecule was captured per two T cells.

Study results and limitations: PBMC samples, being unsorted, prevented any conclusive comparison of naive and antigen-experienced cells. A strong correlation was found between TCR beta diversity and the percentage of naive T cells. Both naive CD4+ cell counts and diversity were greater in long-lived donors than in aged donors.

The CDR3 spans 17 residues. V shed 4 bases, J shed 0 bases, and the junction held 9 bases outside the gene matches. CDR1 is SQVTM, CDR2 ANQGSEA, per germline. A note on this clonotype: Its antigen is still unknown.

With a J-beta primer mix and a sample-barcoded 5' primer, a second PCR ran about 7 to 12 cycles. MiXCR, run by TCRdb on the 5' RACE reads, gives a single entry per CDR3 protein. The sample lists over a million distinct CDR3 sequences; less than 45% were seen once. What was sequenced was blood. The chain uses TRBV29-1 and TRBJ2-6; 7 positions match TRBD2. The clonotype originates from a woman younger than 35 in good health. DNA for the CDR3: TGCAGCGTTGGTCCACGGGAGGAAGTCTCTGGGGCCAACGTCCTGACTTTC. This codes for CSVGPREEVSGANVLTF.